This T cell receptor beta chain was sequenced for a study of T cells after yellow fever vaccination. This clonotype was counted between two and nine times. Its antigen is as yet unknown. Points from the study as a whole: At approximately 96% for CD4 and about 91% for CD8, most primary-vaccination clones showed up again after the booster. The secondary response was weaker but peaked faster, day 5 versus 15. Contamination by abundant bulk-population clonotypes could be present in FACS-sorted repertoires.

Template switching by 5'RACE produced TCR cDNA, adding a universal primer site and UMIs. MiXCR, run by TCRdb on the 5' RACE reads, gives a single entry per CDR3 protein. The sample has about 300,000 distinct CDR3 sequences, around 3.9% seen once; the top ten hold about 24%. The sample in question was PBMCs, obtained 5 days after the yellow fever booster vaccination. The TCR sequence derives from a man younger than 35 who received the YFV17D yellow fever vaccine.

The CDR3 region has the DNA TGCAGTGCCCATTCCGGGAACTATGGCTACACCTTC. Its translation: CSAHSGNYGYTF. The J gene is TRBJ1-2, the V gene TRBV20-1; D is uncertain. V was pared by 6 bases and J by 2 bases, with 10 bases between. Germline CDR1 and CDR2: DFQATT and SNEGSKA (reference sequence). CDR3 length: 12 amino acids.